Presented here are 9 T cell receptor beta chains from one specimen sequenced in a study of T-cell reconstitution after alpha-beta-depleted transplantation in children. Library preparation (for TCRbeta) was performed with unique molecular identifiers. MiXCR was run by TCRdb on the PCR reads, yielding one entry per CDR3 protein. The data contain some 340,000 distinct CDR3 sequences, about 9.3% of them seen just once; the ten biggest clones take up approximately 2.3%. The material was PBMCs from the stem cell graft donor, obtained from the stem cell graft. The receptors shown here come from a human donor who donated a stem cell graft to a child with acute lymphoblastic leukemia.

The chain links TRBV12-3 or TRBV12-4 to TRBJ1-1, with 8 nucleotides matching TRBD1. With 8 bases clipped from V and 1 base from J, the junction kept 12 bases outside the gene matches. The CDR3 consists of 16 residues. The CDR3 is CASAVRTGRWNTEAFF. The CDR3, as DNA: TGTGCCAGCGCGGTTAGGACAGGGAGATGGAACACTGAAGCTTTCTTT.

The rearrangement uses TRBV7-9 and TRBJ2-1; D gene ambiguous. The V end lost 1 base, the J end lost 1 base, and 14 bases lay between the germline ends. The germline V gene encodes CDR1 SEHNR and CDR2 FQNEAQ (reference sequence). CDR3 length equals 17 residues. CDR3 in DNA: TGTGCCAGCAGCTTAGGCCCGGCTCGCGAATCCTACAATGAGCAGTTCTTC. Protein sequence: CASSLGPARESYNEQFF.

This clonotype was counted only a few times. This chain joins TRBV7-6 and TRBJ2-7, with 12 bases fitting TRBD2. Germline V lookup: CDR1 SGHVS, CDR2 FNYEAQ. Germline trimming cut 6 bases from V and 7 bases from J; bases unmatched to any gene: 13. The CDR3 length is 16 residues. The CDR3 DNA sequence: TGTGCCAGCAGTTCACAAAAGACTAGCGGGAGCACAGAGCAGTACTTC. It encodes CASSSQKTSGSTEQYF.

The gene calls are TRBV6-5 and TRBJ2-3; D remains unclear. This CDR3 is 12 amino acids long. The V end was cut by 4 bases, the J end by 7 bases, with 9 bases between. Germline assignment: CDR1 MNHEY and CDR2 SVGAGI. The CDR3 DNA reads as TGTGCCAGCAGTTCACCAACCTATACGCAGTATTTT. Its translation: CASSSPTYTQYF.

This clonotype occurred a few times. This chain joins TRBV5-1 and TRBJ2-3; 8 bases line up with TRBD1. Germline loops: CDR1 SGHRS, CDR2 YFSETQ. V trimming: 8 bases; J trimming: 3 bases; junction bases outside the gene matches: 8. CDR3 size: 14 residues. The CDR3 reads CASQPGQETDTQYF. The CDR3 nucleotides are TGCGCCAGTCAACCGGGACAGGAAACAGATACGCAGTATTTT.

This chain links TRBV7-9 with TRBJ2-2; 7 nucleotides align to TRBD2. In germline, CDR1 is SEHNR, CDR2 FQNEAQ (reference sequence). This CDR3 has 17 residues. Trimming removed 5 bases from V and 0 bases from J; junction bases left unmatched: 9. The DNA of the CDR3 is TGTGCCAGCAGCGATAGGGGAGGGAGACCGAACACCGGGGAGCTGTTTTTT. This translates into CASSDRGGRPNTGELFF.

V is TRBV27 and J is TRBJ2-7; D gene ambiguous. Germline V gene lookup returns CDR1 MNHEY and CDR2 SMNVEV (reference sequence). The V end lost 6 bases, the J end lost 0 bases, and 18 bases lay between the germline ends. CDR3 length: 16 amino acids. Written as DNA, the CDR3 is TGTGCCAGCAGCCCACTCCGGTCCCGTAGCTCCTACGAGCAGTACTTC. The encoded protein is CASSPLRSRSSYEQYF.

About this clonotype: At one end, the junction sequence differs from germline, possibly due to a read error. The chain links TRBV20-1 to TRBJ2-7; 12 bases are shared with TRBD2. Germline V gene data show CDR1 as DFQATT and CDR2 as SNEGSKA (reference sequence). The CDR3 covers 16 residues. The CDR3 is CCANRGTSGRAYEQYF. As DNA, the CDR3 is TGCTGTGCTAACCGGGGGACTAGCGGGCGGGCCTACGAGCAGTACTTC.

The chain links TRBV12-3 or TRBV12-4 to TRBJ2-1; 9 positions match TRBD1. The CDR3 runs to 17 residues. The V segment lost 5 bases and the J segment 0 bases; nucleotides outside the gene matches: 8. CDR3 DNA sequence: TGTGCCAGCAGTCCCGGGACAGGGATTCCCTCCTACAATGAGCAGTTCTTC. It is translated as CASSPGTGIPSYNEQFF.